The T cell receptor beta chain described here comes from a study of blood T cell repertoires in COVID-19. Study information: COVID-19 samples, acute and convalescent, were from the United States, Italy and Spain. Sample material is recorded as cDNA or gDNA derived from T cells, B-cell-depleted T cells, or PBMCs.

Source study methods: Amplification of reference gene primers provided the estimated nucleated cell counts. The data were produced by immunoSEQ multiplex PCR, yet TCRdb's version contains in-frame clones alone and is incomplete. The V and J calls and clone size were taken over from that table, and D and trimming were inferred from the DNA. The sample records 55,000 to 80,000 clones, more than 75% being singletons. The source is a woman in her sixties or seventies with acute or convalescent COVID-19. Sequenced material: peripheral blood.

CDR3 DNA sequence: TGTGCCAGCAGCTTTCGGGGGGAAAATGAGCAGTTCTTC. Protein product: CASSFRGENEQFF. The chain carries TRBV11-2 and TRBJ2-1; 7 nucleotides match TRBD2. From germline, CDR1 is SGHAT and CDR2 FQNNGV. The trim removed 3 bases at V and 7 bases at J, leaving 3 bases unmatched. The CDR3 has 13 residues.